These T cell receptor beta chains were read from a single sample in a study of blood T cell repertoires in COVID-19. TCRdb's copy holds only in-frame clones and misses some; the assay was immunoSEQ multiplex PCR. The table lists 95,000 to 100,000 clones, 92% of them singletons, with 4.5% to 6% in the top ten. Material: peripheral blood. The receptors here all came from a man aged 45-65 years with active COVID-19. Both conserved end residues are part of each CDR3. Each record gives: CDR3 protein, CDR3 DNA, clone size, V gene, J gene, D gene. A D gene is named only where the DNA matches it firmly. Clone size, where shown, is once, few, many, or a class for clones that have expanded.

CDR3aa: CASRAAGIETQYF
CDR3nt: TGTGCCAGCAGGGCAGCGGGGATAGAGACCCAGTACTTC
abundance: .
v_gene: TRBV6-5
j_gene: TRBJ2-5
d_gene: TRBD2

CDR3aa: CASRRRTETQETQYF
CDR3nt: TGTGCCAGCAGGCGCCGGACAGAAACCCAAGAGACCCAGTACTTC
abundance: .
v_gene: TRBV28
j_gene: TRBJ2-5
d_gene: .

CDR3aa: CASSQGPQGTTGELFF
CDR3nt: TGTGCCAGCAGCCAAGGGCCCCAGGGGACCACCGGGGAGCTGTTTTTT
abundance: .
v_gene: TRBV3-1/TRBV3-2
j_gene: TRBJ2-2
d_gene: .

CDR3aa: CASSAAHGDYGYTF
CDR3nt: TGTGCCAGCAGCGCCGCTCACGGAGACTATGGCTACACCTTC
abundance: few
v_gene: TRBV9
j_gene: TRBJ1-2
d_gene: .

CDR3aa: CASSYLTGLVYEQYF
CDR3nt: TGTGCCAGCAGCTACTTAACGGGACTCGTCTACGAGCAGTACTTC
abundance: .
v_gene: TRBV11-2
j_gene: TRBJ2-7
d_gene: .

CDR3aa: CASRGTGEGNQPQHF
CDR3nt: TGTGCCAGCAGGGGGACAGGGGAAGGCAATCAGCCCCAGCATTTT
abundance: .
v_gene: TRBV6-5
j_gene: TRBJ1-5
d_gene: TRBD1

CDR3aa: CASSQQGSYEQYF
CDR3nt: TGCGCCAGCAGTCAACAGGGATCCTACGAGCAGTACTTC
abundance: once
v_gene: TRBV10-2
j_gene: TRBJ2-7
d_gene: .

CDR3aa: CASSSYGQGGYTF
CDR3nt: TGTGCCAGCAGTTCATATGGACAGGGAGGCTACACCTTC
abundance: .
v_gene: TRBV27
j_gene: TRBJ1-2
d_gene: TRBD1

CDR3aa: CASSEGGSGGDTQYF
CDR3nt: TGTGCCAGCAGTGAAGGCGGAAGCGGGGGGGATACGCAGTATTTT
abundance: .
v_gene: TRBV6-1
j_gene: TRBJ2-3
d_gene: TRBD2

CDR3aa: CATPGQGGNQPQHF
CDR3nt: TGTGCCACCCCGGGGCAGGGGGGTAATCAGCCCCAGCATTTT
abundance: .
v_gene: TRBV24-1
j_gene: TRBJ1-5
d_gene: TRBD1

CDR3aa: CASSGDSYEQYF
CDR3nt: TGTGCCAGCAGTGGGGACAGCTACGAGCAGTACTTC
abundance: once
v_gene: TRBV2
j_gene: TRBJ2-7
d_gene: TRBD1

CDR3aa: CASSQVQGRETQYF
CDR3nt: TGTGCCAGCAGCCAAGTCCAGGGTCGAGAGACCCAGTACTTC
abundance: once
v_gene: TRBV3-1/TRBV3-2
j_gene: TRBJ2-5
d_gene: .

CDR3aa: CASSHDLLDRAPEQYF
CDR3nt: TGTGCCAGCAGCCACGACCTCTTGGACAGGGCTCCCGAGCAGTACTTC
abundance: .
v_gene: TRBV5-6
j_gene: TRBJ2-7
d_gene: TRBD1

CDR3aa: CASRSGEDTEAFF
CDR3nt: TGTGCCAGCCGCAGCGGGGAGGACACTGAAGCTTTCTTT
abundance: .
v_gene: TRBV27
j_gene: TRBJ1-1
d_gene: .

CDR3aa: CASFFTSSYEQYF
CDR3nt: TGTGCCAGCTTTTTTACTAGCTCCTACGAGCAGTACTTC
abundance: .
v_gene: TRBV2
j_gene: TRBJ2-7
d_gene: .

CDR3aa: CARSLVVVALGQPQHF
CDR3nt: TGTGCCAGAAGCTTGGTAGTTGTGGCCCTCGGGCAGCCCCAGCATTTT
abundance: .
v_gene: TRBV5-3
j_gene: TRBJ1-5
d_gene: .

CDR3aa: CASSHTSDSYNEQFF
CDR3nt: TGTGCCAGCAGCCATACTAGCGACTCCTACAATGAGCAGTTCTTC
abundance: .
v_gene: TRBV7-2
j_gene: TRBJ2-1
d_gene: TRBD2

CDR3aa: CASSIWPGPMNTEAFF
CDR3nt: TGTGCCAGTAGTATCTGGCCAGGGCCTATGAACACTGAAGCTTTCTTT
abundance: .
v_gene: TRBV19
j_gene: TRBJ1-1
d_gene: .

CDR3aa: CASSLSPAGVGTDTQYF
CDR3nt: TGTGCCAGCAGCTTGTCTCCCGCGGGAGTAGGCACAGATACGCAGTATTTT
abundance: .
v_gene: TRBV5-4
j_gene: TRBJ2-3
d_gene: TRBD2

CDR3aa: CASSKTSGSTTDTQYF
CDR3nt: TGTGCCAGCAGTAAAACTAGCGGGAGTACCACAGATACGCAGTATTTT
abundance: .
v_gene: TRBV6-2/TRBV6-3
j_gene: TRBJ2-3
d_gene: TRBD2

CDR3aa: CASRGTAQETQYF
CDR3nt: TGTGCCAGCAGAGGGACAGCTCAAGAGACCCAGTACTTC
abundance: .
v_gene: TRBV6-5
j_gene: TRBJ2-5
d_gene: TRBD1

CDR3aa: CSVQTTDTQYF
CDR3nt: TGCAGTGTCCAGACTACAGATACGCAGTATTTT
abundance: once
v_gene: TRBV20-1
j_gene: TRBJ2-3
d_gene: .

CDR3aa: CASSLDRNQPQHF
CDR3nt: TGTGCCAGCAGCTTGGACAGGAATCAGCCCCAGCATTTT
abundance: .
v_gene: TRBV5-8
j_gene: TRBJ1-5
d_gene: .

CDR3aa: CASSPGGQDYGYTF
CDR3nt: TGTGCCAGCAGTCCAGGGGGCCAAGACTATGGCTACACCTTC
abundance: .
v_gene: TRBV28
j_gene: TRBJ1-2
d_gene: TRBD1

CDR3aa: CASSRDSTEAFF
CDR3nt: TGTGCCAGCAGCAGGGACAGCACTGAAGCTTTCTTT
abundance: .
v_gene: TRBV7-2
j_gene: TRBJ1-1
d_gene: TRBD1

CDR3aa: CSVGSGVSYNEQFF
CDR3nt: TGCAGCGTTGGTAGCGGGGTCTCCTACAATGAGCAGTTCTTC
abundance: .
v_gene: TRBV29-1
j_gene: TRBJ2-1
d_gene: TRBD2

CDR3aa: CASRSPGQGRGYTF
CDR3nt: TGTGCCAGCAGGTCGCCGGGACAGGGACGTGGCTACACCTTC
abundance: .
v_gene: TRBV28
j_gene: TRBJ1-2
d_gene: TRBD1

CDR3aa: CASSEETGSSPLHF
CDR3nt: TGTGCCAGCAGTGAGGAGACAGGGAGTTCACCCCTCCACTTT
abundance: .
v_gene: TRBV2
j_gene: TRBJ1-6
d_gene: TRBD1

CDR3aa: CASSPDTGPGEQYF
CDR3nt: TGTGCCAGCTCACCTGATACAGGGCCCGGGGAGCAGTACTTC
abundance: once
v_gene: TRBV18
j_gene: TRBJ2-7
d_gene: .

CDR3aa: CASSLGEREQFF
CDR3nt: TGTGCCAGCAGTTTAGGAGAGAGAGAGCAGTTCTTC
abundance: .
v_gene: TRBV12-3/TRBV12-4
j_gene: TRBJ2-1
d_gene: .

CDR3aa: CAGGSNQPQHF
CDR3nt: TGTGCCGGAGGTAGCAATCAGCCCCAGCATTTT
abundance: .
v_gene: TRBV19
j_gene: TRBJ1-5
d_gene: .

CDR3aa: CASSENRVFEKLFF
CDR3nt: TGTGCCAGCAGTGAAAACAGGGTTTTTGAAAAACTGTTTTTT
abundance: .
v_gene: TRBV2
j_gene: TRBJ1-4
d_gene: .

CDR3aa: CASSSPSGSVYEQYF
CDR3nt: TGTGCCAGCAGTTCCCCTAGCGGGAGCGTCTACGAGCAGTACTTC
abundance: .
v_gene: TRBV27
j_gene: TRBJ2-7
d_gene: TRBD2

CDR3aa: CASSLRGATRETQYF
CDR3nt: TGTGCCAGCAGCTTACGCGGGGCGACCAGGGAGACCCAGTACTTC
abundance: .
v_gene: TRBV5-5
j_gene: TRBJ2-5
d_gene: .

CDR3aa: CATSGRVEAFF
CDR3nt: TGTGCCACTTCGGGCAGGGTTGAAGCTTTCTTT
abundance: .
v_gene: TRBV19
j_gene: TRBJ1-1
d_gene: .

CDR3aa: CASSLDEGVYNEQFF
CDR3nt: TGCGCCAGCAGCTTGGATGAAGGGGTTTACAATGAGCAGTTCTTC
abundance: .
v_gene: TRBV5-1
j_gene: TRBJ2-1
d_gene: .

CDR3aa: CASGGLRLTDTQYF
CDR3nt: TGTGCCAGCGGAGGCCTCAGATTGACAGATACGCAGTATTTT
abundance: .
v_gene: TRBV6-5
j_gene: TRBJ2-3
d_gene: .

CDR3aa: CASSVVASRGEQYF
CDR3nt: TGTGCCAGCAGCGTAGTCGCGAGTAGGGGTGAGCAGTACTTC
abundance: few
v_gene: TRBV9
j_gene: TRBJ2-7
d_gene: .

CDR3aa: CASTLGQGAGFGQYF
CDR3nt: TGCGCCAGCACCCTCGGGCAGGGGGCCGGGTTTGGGCAGTACTTC
abundance: .
v_gene: TRBV5-1
j_gene: TRBJ2-7
d_gene: TRBD1

CDR3aa: CASSVLRGTEAFF
CDR3nt: TGTGCCAGCAGCGTCCTCAGGGGCACTGAAGCTTTCTTT
abundance: once
v_gene: TRBV9
j_gene: TRBJ1-1
d_gene: .

CDR3aa: CASIQDLDYGYTF
CDR3nt: TGTGCCAGCATCCAGGACTTGGACTATGGCTACACCTTC
abundance: .
v_gene: TRBV12-3/TRBV12-4
j_gene: TRBJ1-2
d_gene: .

CDR3aa: CASSRGRATEAFF
CDR3nt: TGTGCCAGCAGTCGCGGGCGGGCCACTGAAGCTTTCTTT
abundance: .
v_gene: TRBV7-8
j_gene: TRBJ1-1
d_gene: .

CDR3aa: CASSLGGRGTGELFF
CDR3nt: TGTGCCAGCAGCTTGGGCGGGAGGGGCACCGGGGAGCTGTTTTTT
abundance: .
v_gene: TRBV11-1
j_gene: TRBJ2-2
d_gene: TRBD2